Shown below are 10 T cell receptor beta chains from a single sample sequenced in a study of graft-versus-host responses after intestinal transplantation. Sequencing was performed with immunoSEQ multiplex PCR; in TCRdb, only in-frame clones are kept and a portion is missing. The sample has about 110,000 clones; approximately 90% are singletons. Their recognized antigens are unknown. The sequences come from unstimulated CD4+ T cells sorted from spleen or lymph node cells, collected before transplant. These receptors were taken from a human donor who was the organ donor for an intestinal transplant.

J is TRBJ2-1 and V is TRBV19; tentatively, D is TRBD2 (6 bases). V gave up 0 bases and J gave up 3 bases, with 9 bases separating them. Germline V gene sequence: CDR1 LNHDA, CDR2 SQIVND (reference sequence). The CDR3 spans 15 residues. The CDR3 sequence is CASSIDLGSYNEQFF. The DNA for the CDR3 is TGTGCCAGTAGTATAGATCTCGGGAGCTACAATGAGCAGTTCTTC.

The V and J genes are TRBV11-1 and TRBJ2-7; perhaps TRBD2 as D (6 bases). The CDR3 totals 14 residues. Per the germline V gene, CDR1 is SGHAT and CDR2 is FQDESV (reference sequence). Trimming removed 8 bases at V and 7 bases at J, with 21 bases between. The CDR3 spells CASSSSGLLQEQYF. The CDR3 coding sequence is TGTGCCAGCTCGAGTAGCGGACTCCTACAGGAGCAGTACTTC. Based on the CDR3 plus reference TRBV11-1 and TRBJ2-7, the full variable domain is EAEVAQSPRYKITEKSQAVAFWCDPISGHATLYWYRQILGQGPELLVQFQDESVVDDSQLPKDRFSAERLKGVDSTLKIQPAELGDSAMYLCASSSSGLLQEQYFGPGTRLTVT.

This chain connects TRBV4-2 to TRBJ2-7, with D possibly TRBD2 on 6 matching bases. From germline, CDR1 is LGHNA and CDR2 YNFKEQ. This CDR3 spans 17 amino acids. V lost 0 bases and J lost 2, with 17 bases in between. CDR3 residues: CASSQEDTRDFPYEQYF. CDR3 DNA: TGTGCCAGCAGCCAAGAGGACACCCGGGACTTCCCCTACGAGCAGTACTTC.

The chain employs TRBV10-2 and TRBJ1-1, with 10 bases identical to TRBD1. Germline trimming cut 9 bases from V and 4 bases from J; bases unmatched to any gene: 8. The CDR3 is 14 residues long. Germline-derived CDR1 and CDR2 are WSHSY and SAAADI. CDR3 in amino acids: CASTLDRGPTEAFF. CDR3 DNA sequence: TGCGCCAGTACTTTAGACAGGGGGCCCACTGAAGCTTTCTTT.

This chain joins TRBV28 and TRBJ2-6; D remains ambiguous. Trimming shortened V by 3 bases and J by 2 bases, and 8 bases separated the two germline ends. Germline values: CDR1 MDHEN, CDR2 SYDVKM. CDR3 size: 15 residues. The CDR3: CASSLAWAGANVLTF. The CDR3 nucleotides read TGTGCCAGCAGTTTGGCCTGGGCTGGGGCCAACGTCCTGACTTTC.

The V call is TRBV12-5, the J call TRBJ2-5; the match to TRBD1 covers 7 bases. J lost 0 bases, V lost 0 bases, and 4 bases had no gene match. Germline loops: CDR1 LGHNT, CDR2 FRNRAP. This CDR3 has 16 residues. The CDR3 DNA follows: TGTGCTAGTGGTTTGGTACTCGGGACAGACCAAGAGACCCAGTACTTC. The encoded protein is CASGLVLGTDQETQYF.

The chain joins TRBV28 to TRBJ1-4; D not certain. CDR1 is MDHEN, CDR2 SYDVKM, per germline. The CDR3 has 16 residues. The V gene lost 2 bases and the J gene lost 5 bases, with 15 bases spanning the gap. The CDR3 loop is CASSLLGPNLNEKLFF. DNA for the CDR3: TGTGCCAGCAGTTTACTGGGCCCCAACCTAAATGAAAAACTGTTTTTT. The whole variable domain, remainder taken from reference TRBV28 and TRBJ1-4, is DVKVTQSSRYLVKRTGEKVFLECVQDMDHENMFWYRQDPGLGLRLIYFSYDVKMKEKGDIPEGYSVSREKKERFSLILESASTNQTSMYLCASSLLGPNLNEKLFFGSGTQLSVL.

This chain links TRBV10-2 with TRBJ1-1; D is undetermined. Germline V gene sequence: CDR1 WSHSY, CDR2 SAAADI. This CDR3 comprises 12 residues. V was pared by 7 bases and J by 1 base, with 7 bases between. CDR3 sequence reads: CASKGQNTEAFF. In DNA form, the CDR3 reads TGCGCCAGCAAGGGCCAGAACACTGAAGCTTTCTTT.

This clone occurred once. The V call is TRBV9, the J call TRBJ1-6, with D unclear. Germline-derived CDR1 and CDR2 are SGDLS and YYNGEE. CDR3 length: 13 residues. V was cut by 0 bases and J by 7 bases, with 5 bases left in between. For the CDR3, the DNA is TGTGCCAGCAGCGTAGATGTGAATTCACCCCTCCACTTT. Translation: CASSVDVNSPLHF.

This clone has a single count. The chain recombines TRBV10-3 with TRBJ2-5; D possibly corresponds to TRBD2 (7 bases). The tail of the sequence fits TRBJ2-7 better, so the J call may be wrong. Germline CDR1 and CDR2: ENHRY and SYGVKD. The CDR3 spans 12 residues. CDR3 loop: CAIKGGSYEQYF. The CDR3 nucleotides read TGTGCCATCAAGGGGGGGAGCTACGAGCAGTACTTC.